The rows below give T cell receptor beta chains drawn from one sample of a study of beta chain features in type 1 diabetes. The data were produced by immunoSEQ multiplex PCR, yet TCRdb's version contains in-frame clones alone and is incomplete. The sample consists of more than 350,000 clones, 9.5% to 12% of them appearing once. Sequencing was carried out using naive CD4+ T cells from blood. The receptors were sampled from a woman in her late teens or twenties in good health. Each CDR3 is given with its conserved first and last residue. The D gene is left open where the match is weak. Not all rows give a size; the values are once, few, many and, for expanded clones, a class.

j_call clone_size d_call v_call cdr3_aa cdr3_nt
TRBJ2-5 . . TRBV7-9 CASGAFGETQYF TGTGCCAGCGGGGCCTTCGGAGAGACCCAGTACTTC
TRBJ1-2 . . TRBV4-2 CASSQEDRSNYGYTF TGTGCCAGCAGCCAAGAAGACAGGTCTAACTATGGCTACACCTTC
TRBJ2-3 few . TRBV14 CASSQVGILDTQYF TGTGCCAGCAGCCAAGTGGGGATCCTCGATACGCAGTATTTT
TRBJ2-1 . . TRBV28 CASSFVYNEQFF TGTGCCAGCAGTTTTGTTTACAATGAGCAGTTCTTC
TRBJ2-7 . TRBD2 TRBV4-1 CASSQLSRTSGYEQYF TGCGCCAGCAGCCAACTTTCCCGAACTAGCGGCTACGAGCAGTACTTC
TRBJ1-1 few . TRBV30 CAWTVDGYTEAFF TGTGCCTGGACAGTAGACGGTTACACTGAAGCTTTCTTT
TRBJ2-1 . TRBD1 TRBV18 CASSPPGQGYNEQFF TGTGCCAGCTCACCACCGGGACAGGGCTACAATGAGCAGTTCTTC
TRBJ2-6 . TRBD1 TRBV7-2 CASSLNRGLHSGANVLTF TGTGCCAGCAGCTTGAACAGGGGTCTCCACTCTGGGGCCAACGTCCTGACTTTC
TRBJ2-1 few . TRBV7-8 CASSPALTPLLLFF TGTGCCAGCAGCCCCGCCCTCACTCCCCTTCTCTTGTTCTTC
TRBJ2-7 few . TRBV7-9 CASSLIGTVAYEQYF TGTGCCAGCAGCTTAATAGGGACTGTAGCCTACGAGCAGTACTTC
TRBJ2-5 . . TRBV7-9 CASSPSPEGRRETQYF TGTGCCAGCAGCCCATCCCCGGAGGGCCGCCGGGAGACCCAGTACTTC
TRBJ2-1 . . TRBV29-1 CSGRSGSYNEQFF TGCAGCGGGAGGTCAGGCTCCTACAATGAGCAGTTCTTC
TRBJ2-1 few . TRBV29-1 CSVEKGRLGTFF TGCAGCGTTGAAAAGGGCCGGCTAGGGACGTTCTTC
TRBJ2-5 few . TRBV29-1 CSVDQGGTIETQYF TGCAGCGTTGACCAAGGGGGGACTATTGAGACCCAGTACTTC
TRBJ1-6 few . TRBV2 CASSVEGRQSWSSLHSPLHF TGTGCCAGCAGTGTGGAGGGGAGACAGAGTTGGTCTTCTCTGCATTCACCCCTCCACTTT
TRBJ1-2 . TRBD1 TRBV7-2 CASSEDRGLVYGYTF TGTGCCAGCAGCGAGGACAGGGGGCTCGTCTATGGCTACACCTTC
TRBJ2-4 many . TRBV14 CASSQSYIQYF TGTGCCAGCAGCCAAAGTTACATTCAGTACTTC
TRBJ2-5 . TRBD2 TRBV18 CASSPPNGGREETQYF TGTGCCAGCTCACCACCTAATGGTGGGAGGGAAGAGACCCAGTACTTC
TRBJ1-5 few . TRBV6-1 CASSSGRGPQPQHF TGTGCCAGCAGTTCCGGACGCGGCCCCCAGCCCCAGCATTTT
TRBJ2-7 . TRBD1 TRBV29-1 CSVALGTGANYEQYF TGCAGCGTTGCTCTTGGGACAGGGGCAAACTACGAGCAGTACTTC
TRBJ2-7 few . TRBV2 CASRYLGSSYEQYF TGTGCCAGCAGATATCTCGGGAGCTCCTACGAGCAGTACTTC
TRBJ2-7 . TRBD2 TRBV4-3 CASSQDWLAGVVRGVPYEQYF TGCGCCAGCAGCCAAGATTGGCTAGCGGGAGTTGTACGAGGGGTACCGTACGAGCAGTACTTC
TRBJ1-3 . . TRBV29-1 CSVSRGSGNTIYF TGCAGCGTTAGTCGAGGGAGTGGAAACACCATATATTTT
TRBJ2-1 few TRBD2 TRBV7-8 CASSLARLAGEQFF TGTGCCAGCAGCTTAGCGAGACTAGCCGGTGAGCAGTTCTTC
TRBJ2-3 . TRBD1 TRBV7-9 CASSRDRGQDTQYF TGTGCCAGCAGCCGAGACAGGGGGCAAGATACGCAGTATTTT
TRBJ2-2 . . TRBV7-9 CASSHLGATGELFF TGTGCCAGCAGCCACTTGGGAGCCACCGGGGAGCTGTTTTTT
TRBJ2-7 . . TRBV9 CASSVLGTMDEQYF TGTGCCAGCAGCGTATTGGGGACAATGGACGAGCAGTACTTC
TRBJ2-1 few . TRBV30 CAWSTGYNEQFF TGTGCCTGGTCTACAGGGTACAATGAGCAGTTCTTC
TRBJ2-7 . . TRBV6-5 CASSSPGLRYEQYF TGTGCCAGCAGTTCGCCCGGGCTTCGCTACGAGCAGTACTTC
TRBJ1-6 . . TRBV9 CASSFGGGLESPLHF TGTGCCAGCAGCTTTGGTGGAGGTTTGGAATCACCCCTCCACTTT
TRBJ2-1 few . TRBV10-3 CAISDPDWSSYNEQFF TGTGCCATCAGTGATCCCGACTGGAGCTCCTACAATGAGCAGTTCTTC
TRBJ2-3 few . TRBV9 CASSVGGGQGFVTQYF TGTGCCAGCAGCGTAGGCGGCGGCCAGGGTTTTGTTACGCAGTATTTT
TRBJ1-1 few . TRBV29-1 CSVEDPDRPANTEAFF TGCAGCGTTGAAGATCCGGACCGACCCGCGAACACTGAAGCTTTCTTT
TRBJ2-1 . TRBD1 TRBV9 CASSQRTGSGEQFF TGTGCCAGCAGCCAACGGACAGGGTCCGGTGAGCAGTTCTTC
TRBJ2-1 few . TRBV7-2 CASSLGLYISYNEQFF TGTGCCAGCAGCTTAGGCCTCTATATATCCTACAATGAGCAGTTCTTC
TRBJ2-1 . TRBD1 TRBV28 CASSQTGGAENEQFF TGTGCCAGCAGCCAGACAGGGGGCGCGGAAAATGAGCAGTTCTTC
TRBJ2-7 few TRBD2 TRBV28 CASSFLTAPGLAGERHEQYF TGTGCCAGCAGTTTTCTCACCGCACCGGGACTAGCGGGAGAACGGCACGAGCAGTACTTC
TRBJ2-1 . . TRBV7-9 CASSPRADTEQFF TGTGCCAGCAGCCCCAGGGCCGACACGGAGCAGTTCTTC
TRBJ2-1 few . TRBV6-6 CASSPRGRNEQFF TGTGCCAGCAGCCCCAGGGGCCGCAATGAGCAGTTCTTC
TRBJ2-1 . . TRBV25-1 CASRTGHEQFF TGTGCCAGCAGGACAGGCCATGAGCAGTTCTTC
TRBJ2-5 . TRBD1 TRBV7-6 CASSPIEGARQETQYF TGTGCCAGCAGCCCCATCGAGGGGGCGCGACAAGAGACCCAGTACTTC
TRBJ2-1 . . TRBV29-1 CSVVPDTYNEQFF TGCAGCGTTGTGCCCGATACCTACAATGAGCAGTTCTTC
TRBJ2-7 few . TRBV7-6 CASSPSSGQSSYEQYF TGTGCCAGCAGCCCATCATCGGGGCAAAGTTCCTACGAGCAGTACTTC
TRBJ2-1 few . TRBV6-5 CASRYDSSYNEQFF TGTGCCAGCAGGTACGACAGCTCCTACAATGAGCAGTTCTTC